This T cell receptor (beta chain) was recorded in a study of spatial heterogeneity in lung cancer. Study details: Consistent detection of more beta-chain than alpha-chain sequences was observed. Raw-read counts averaged over ten per unique TCR and UMI combination. The study, taken as a whole, reports: Ubiquitous expanded tumor TCRs appeared in blood more at resection than follow-up.

Time point denoted: sample taken at primary tumor resection. The study sequenced unsorted whole RNA from tumor, nontumor lung or frozen PBMC. Germline V gene sequence: CDR1 MNHEY, CDR2 SVGEGT. V was clipped by 6 bases and J by 0 bases; unmatched bases: 7. This CDR3 is built from 15 residues. TCRdb ran MiXCR on the 5' RACE reads and lists one entry per CDR3 protein. In the table there are tens of thousands of distinct CDR3 sequences, about an eighth of which are singletons. This clonotype appeared many times. Antigen unknown. V is TRBV6-2 or TRBV6-3 and J is TRBJ2-7; 8 bases align to TRBD1. The sequences come from PBMCs, collected at surgery. This receptor was obtained from a male donor with early-stage non-small cell lung cancer. The CDR3 DNA is TGTGCCAGCAGCGACAGGGGCCTAAGCTCCTACGAGCAGTACTTC. Translated: CASSDRGLSSYEQYF.